The 5 T cell receptor beta chains below come from one sample, sequenced in a study of technical replicates of blood from a few donors (dated by TCRdb to the late 2010s). Libraries were built with the immunoSEQ multiplex PCR assay. Not all clones reach the TCRdb copy of this immuneACCESS table, which keeps in-frame sequences only. Checked studies attribute under half of the gap to unresolved V genes and leave the rest unexplained. Within this sample are over 70,000 clones, with roughly nine tenths of them counted one time only. Roughly 4.5% of the sample lies in the top ten. What was sequenced was PBMCs. These receptors came from a human donor in good health. Some clones in this sample may be carry-over from other donors' samples.

The V call is TRBV5-1, the J call TRBJ1-1, with 7 bases matching TRBD1. CDR3 size: 14 residues. V lost 3 bases and J lost 5; bases outside the gene matches: 7. Germline assignment: CDR1 SGHRS and CDR2 YFSETQ. CDR3 DNA: TGCGCCAGCAGCTGGGGACAGTCCACGACTGAAGCTTTCTTT. Protein sequence: CASSWGQSTTEAFF.

A few counts support this clone. V gene TRBV10-3 combines with J gene TRBJ1-1, with TRBD1 identical over 8 bases. This CDR3 contains 13 residues. J gave up 1 base and V 10 bases, and 5 bases lay outside the gene matches. Germline CDR1 and CDR2: ENHRY and SYGVKD. CDR3 nucleotide sequence: TGTGCCACCCGACAGGGGCCGAACACTGAAGCTTTCTTT. Translation: CATRQGPNTEAFF.

The chain employs TRBV6-5 and TRBJ1-2, with D possibly being TRBD1 (6 bases). With 5 bases removed from V and 5 bases from J, the gap between germline ends came to 9 bases. The germline V gene encodes CDR1 MNHEY and CDR2 SVGAGI. CDR3 length: 12 amino acids. CDR3 in amino acids: CASSLTGYGYTF. The CDR3 DNA sequence: TGTGCCAGCAGTCTTACAGGGTATGGCTACACCTTC.

The rearrangement joins TRBV7-2 to TRBJ1-1, with 8 nucleotides matching TRBD1. The CDR3 contains 15 residues. Germline CDR1 reads SGHTA; CDR2 reads FQGNSA. V was pared by 5 bases and J by 5 bases, with 10 bases of the junction left unmatched. The CDR3 DNA follows: TGTGCCAGCAGCATCCTAACAGGGGGGGGAACTGAAGCTTTCTTT. Translated: CASSILTGGGTEAFF.

This rearrangement joins TRBV7-2 to TRBJ2-4, with D possibly being TRBD2 (6 bases). V lost 7 bases, J lost 6 bases, and 13 bases lay in between. This CDR3 contains 13 residues. Germline CDR1 is SGHTA and CDR2 is FQGNSA. The CDR3 sequence: CASTPGLPNIQYF. The DNA for the CDR3 is TGTGCCAGCACCCCGGGACTTCCAAACATTCAGTACTTC. Based on the CDR3 plus reference TRBV7-2 and TRBJ2-4, the full variable domain is GAGVSQSPSNKVTEKGKDVELRCDPISGHTALYWYRQSLGQGLEFLIYFQGNSAPDKSGLPSDRFSAERTGGSVSTLTIQRTQQEDSAVYLCASTPGLPNIQYFGAGTRLSVL.